This T cell receptor (beta chain) appears in the sequencing data of a study of Graves' ophthalmopathy and Graves' hyperthyroidism. Beta-chain TCR CDR3 regions were amplified from RNA transcripts. HTBI primers served in a first-round RT-PCR, which a second-round multiplex PCR followed. In TCRdb, the multiplex PCR reads were re-called with MiXCR into one record per CDR3 protein. The sample includes a few hundred thousand distinct CDR3 sequences, 39% seen only once; the top ten take around 4%. This clonotype occurred many times. The CDR3 is made up of 14 amino acids. V shed 4 bases, J shed 4 bases, and the junction held 7 bases outside the gene matches. Looked up from germline, CDR1 is SGHRS and CDR2 is YFSETQ.

This TCR came from an adult man with Graves' hyperthyroidism. The sequenced sample consisted of peripheral blood or thyroid tissue (not recorded which). V is TRBV5-1 and J is TRBJ1-1; 7 bases agree with TRBD1. DNA of the CDR3: TGCGCCAGCAGCGCCGGGACAGAGGTCACTGAAGCTTTCTTT. It codes for CASSAGTEVTEAFF. Complete variable domain (other parts from reference TRBV5-1 and TRBJ1-1): KAGVTQTPRYLIKTRGQQVTLSCSPISGHRSVSWYQQTPGQGLQFLFEYFSETQRNKGNFPGRFSGRQFSNSRSEMNVSTLELGDSALYLCASSAGTEVTEAFFGQGTRLTVV.